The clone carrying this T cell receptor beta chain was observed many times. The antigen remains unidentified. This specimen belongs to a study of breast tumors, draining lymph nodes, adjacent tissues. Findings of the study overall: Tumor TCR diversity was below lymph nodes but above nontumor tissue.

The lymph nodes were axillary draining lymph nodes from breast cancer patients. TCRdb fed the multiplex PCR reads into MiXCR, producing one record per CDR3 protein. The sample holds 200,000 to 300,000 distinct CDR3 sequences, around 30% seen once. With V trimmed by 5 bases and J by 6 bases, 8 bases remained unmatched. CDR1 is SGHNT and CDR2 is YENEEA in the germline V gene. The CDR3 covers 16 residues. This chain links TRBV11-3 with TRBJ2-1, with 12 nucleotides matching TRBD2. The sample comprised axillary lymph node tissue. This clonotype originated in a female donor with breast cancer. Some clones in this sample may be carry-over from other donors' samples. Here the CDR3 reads CASSPRLAGAANEQFF. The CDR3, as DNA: TGTGCCAGCAGCCCCAGACTAGCGGGAGCGGCCAATGAGCAGTTCTTC. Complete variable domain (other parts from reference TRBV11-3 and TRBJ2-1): EAGVVQSPRYKIIEKKQPVAFWCNPISGHNTLYWYLQNLGQGPELLIRYENEEAVDDSQLPKDRFSAERLKGVDSTLKIQPAELGDSAVYLCASSPRLAGAANEQFFGPGTRLTVL.